The present T cell receptor (beta chain) was sequenced within a study of neoadjuvant nivolumab and ipilimumab in lung cancer. Study in general: Patients got nivolumab 3 mg/kg on days 1, 15 and 29; combination added ipilimumab 1 mg/kg day 1.

Repertoires were generated with immunoSEQ multiplex PCR, while TCRdb's copy carries only in-frame clones and drops some. The table includes 3,500 to 4,000 clones, 70% to 85% detected once. With regard to this clone: The antigen remains undetermined.

Study observations and caveats: TCR richness and clonality were higher in tumors than adjacent uninvolved lung.

Trimming cost V 4 bases and J 2 bases; bases outside gene matches: 7. Germline CDR1 is SGHNT and CDR2 is YYREEE (reference sequence). The CDR3 contains 16 residues. The source material was peripheral blood, sampled after neoadjuvant nivolumab, alone or with ipilimumab, at or shortly before surgery. The chain couples TRBV5-4 to TRBJ1-3, with 9 bases that match TRBD1. The clonotype was recovered from an adult with non-small cell lung cancer. The CDR3 bases are TGTGCCAGCAGCGTCCCGGGACAGGGCCCTGGAAACACCATATATTTT. Translation: CASSVPGQGPGNTIYF. Full variable domain (outside the CDR3, taken from reference TRBV5-4 and TRBJ1-3): ETGVTQSPTHLIKTRGQQVTLRCSSQSGHNTVSWYQQALGQGPQFIFQYYREEENGRGNFPPRFSGLQFPNYSSELNVNALELDDSALYLCASSVPGQGPGNTIYFGEGSWLTVV.